This T cell receptor beta chain was identified in a study of technical replicates of blood from a handful of donors. Germline V gene lookup returns CDR1 MDHEN and CDR2 SYDVKM. The CDR3 totals 15 residues. The V and J ends lost 3 bases and 1 base, in that order; junction bases with no gene match: 5. TCRdb's copy holds only in-frame clones and misses some; the assay was immunoSEQ multiplex PCR. Of under 100,000 clones listed, approximately 96% are singletons. The source of this sequence is a human donor in good health. This chain connects TRBV28 to TRBJ2-5; 7 positions match TRBD2. The specimen sequenced was T cells isolated from PBMCs. CDR3 DNA: TGTGCCAGCAGTTTTGCGGGAGAGTTCCAAGAGACCCAGTACTTC. This gives the protein CASSFAGEFQETQYF.